This T cell receptor (beta chain) comes out of a study of blood T cell repertoires in COVID-19. In germline, CDR1 is MGHDK, CDR2 SYGVNS. The V segment lost 3 bases and the J segment 5 bases; nucleotides outside the gene matches: 12. The CDR3 has 16 amino acids. Original handling: The assay estimated nucleated cells by amplifying reference gene primers. Clones were read by immunoSEQ multiplex PCR, and TCRdb kept only the in-frame ones, dropping some. The D gene and trimming were derived from the DNA, and the V and J assignments and clone size from that table. The sample yields some 220,000 clones, 84% seen once.

This sequence originates from a woman in her fifties or sixties who had recovered from COVID-19. This chain joins TRBV25-1 and TRBJ2-5; 7 positions match TRBD2. Sequenced: peripheral blood. The CDR3 DNA reads TGTGCCAGCAGTGACCCCCGCCTGATGACTAGCGAGACCCAGTACTTC. Residues: CASSDPRLMTSETQYF.